Listed below are T cell receptor beta chains from one sample, sequenced in a study of T cell responses to AZD1222 COVID-19 vaccine. Repertoires were generated with immunoSEQ multiplex PCR, while TCRdb's copy carries only in-frame clones and drops some. The sample lists roughly 180,000 clones, roughly 93% occurring once. Sequencing used peripheral blood, obtained on day 0 of AZD1222 vaccination. The receptors were gathered from an adult in good health. The CDR3 runs from the conserved cysteine through the conserved F or W. A D gene is named only where the DNA matches it firmly. Expanded clones are given a class, and other clones once, few, many or no size at all.

abundance: NA
d_gene: NA
j_gene: TRBJ1-1
v_gene: TRBV10-3
CDR3nt: TGTGCCATCAGACGGGTCGCGGGGGGCACTGAAGCTTTCTTT
CDR3aa: CAIRRVAGGTEAFF

abundance: NA
d_gene: NA
j_gene: TRBJ2-3
v_gene: TRBV9
CDR3nt: TGTGCCAGCAGCGTCGAAGGATCTGCAGATACGCAGTATTTT
CDR3aa: CASSVEGSADTQYF

abundance: few
d_gene: NA
j_gene: TRBJ1-5
v_gene: TRBV28
CDR3nt: TGTGCCAGCAAGGGGGGAAATCAGCCCCAGCATTTT
CDR3aa: CASKGGNQPQHF

abundance: NA
d_gene: TRBD2
j_gene: TRBJ2-7
v_gene: TRBV7-3
CDR3nt: TGTGCCAGCAGCTCAAGGACTAGCGGGAGGTACGAGCAGTACTTC
CDR3aa: CASSSRTSGRYEQYF

abundance: once
d_gene: NA
j_gene: TRBJ2-2
v_gene: TRBV29-1
CDR3nt: TGCAGCGTTTACAAGGGTGCCGGGGAGCTGTTTTTT
CDR3aa: CSVYKGAGELFF

abundance: NA
d_gene: TRBD1
j_gene: TRBJ2-3
v_gene: TRBV30
CDR3nt: TGTGCCTGGAGTCCAGGGGGAGATACGCAGTATTTT
CDR3aa: CAWSPGGDTQYF

abundance: once
d_gene: NA
j_gene: TRBJ1-2
v_gene: TRBV9
CDR3nt: TGTGCCAGCAGCCCAGACGGCTATGGCTACACCTTC
CDR3aa: CASSPDGYGYTF

abundance: once
d_gene: NA
j_gene: TRBJ1-1
v_gene: TRBV3-1/TRBV3-2
CDR3nt: TGTGCCAGCAGCTCACGGGGGCCAGCTTTCTTT
CDR3aa: CASSSRGPAFF

abundance: NA
d_gene: NA
j_gene: TRBJ1-5
v_gene: TRBV6-2/TRBV6-3
CDR3nt: TGTGCCAGCAGTTACATGGGGGAACTACAGCCCCAGCATTTT
CDR3aa: CASSYMGELQPQHF

abundance: NA
d_gene: NA
j_gene: TRBJ2-1
v_gene: TRBV5-4
CDR3nt: TGTGCCAGCAGCTTGATGACCGGATACAATGAGCAGTTCTTC
CDR3aa: CASSLMTGYNEQFF

abundance: NA
d_gene: NA
j_gene: TRBJ1-5
v_gene: TRBV6-1
CDR3nt: TGTGCCAGCAGTGAAGCGCGGGTGGGGCCCCAGCATTTT
CDR3aa: CASSEARVGPQHF

abundance: NA
d_gene: NA
j_gene: TRBJ2-2
v_gene: TRBV28
CDR3nt: TGTGCCAGCAGACGAGGAGGCAACACCGGGGAGCTGTTTTTT
CDR3aa: CASRRGGNTGELFF

abundance: once
d_gene: TRBD2
j_gene: TRBJ2-1
v_gene: TRBV4-3
CDR3nt: TGCGCCAGCAGCCAAGTCCTTGGACTAGCGGGAGGGAACTACAATGAGCAGTTCTTC
CDR3aa: CASSQVLGLAGGNYNEQFF

abundance: NA
d_gene: TRBD2
j_gene: TRBJ2-7
v_gene: TRBV28
CDR3nt: TGTGCCAGCAGTTTGTGGGGGACTAGCGGGAGGATCGGAAGGGAGCAGTACTTC
CDR3aa: CASSLWGTSGRIGREQYF

abundance: NA
d_gene: NA
j_gene: TRBJ1-6
v_gene: TRBV28
CDR3nt: TGTGCCAGCAGTCAATCCGGGTTTACTAATTCACCCCTCCACTTT
CDR3aa: CASSQSGFTNSPLHF

abundance: NA
d_gene: TRBD2
j_gene: TRBJ2-1
v_gene: TRBV4-2
CDR3nt: TGTGCCAGCAGCCAAGAGGGGGCGGGAGGGTACAATGAGCAGTTCTTC
CDR3aa: CASSQEGAGGYNEQFF

abundance: NA
d_gene: NA
j_gene: TRBJ2-7
v_gene: TRBV5-1
CDR3nt: TGCGCCAGCAGCTTTGGGGGGATCTTGTCTATGGAGCAGTACTTC
CDR3aa: CASSFGGILSMEQYF

abundance: once
d_gene: TRBD2
j_gene: TRBJ2-1
v_gene: TRBV11-3
CDR3nt: TGTGCCAGCAGCTTAGGGGTAGCGGGGGAGAAATACAATGAGCAGTTCTTC
CDR3aa: CASSLGVAGEKYNEQFF

abundance: NA
d_gene: TRBD1
j_gene: TRBJ2-7
v_gene: TRBV4-3
CDR3nt: TGCGCCAGCAGCCAAGGAGGGACAGCAACAAACGAGCAGTACTTC
CDR3aa: CASSQGGTATNEQYF

abundance: NA
d_gene: NA
j_gene: TRBJ2-2
v_gene: TRBV7-9
CDR3nt: TGTGCCAGCAGCCCAACGGACGGGGGCGGGGAGCTGTTTTTT
CDR3aa: CASSPTDGGGELFF

abundance: few
d_gene: TRBD1
j_gene: TRBJ1-4
v_gene: TRBV19
CDR3nt: TGTGCCAGTAGTATATTGGGACAGGGCGATGAAAAACTGTTTTTT
CDR3aa: CASSILGQGDEKLFF

abundance: NA
d_gene: NA
j_gene: TRBJ2-7
v_gene: TRBV10-2
CDR3nt: TGCGCCAGCAGTGAGTCAATGGATTGGGACGAGCAGTACTTC
CDR3aa: CASSESMDWDEQYF

abundance: NA
d_gene: NA
j_gene: TRBJ2-2
v_gene: TRBV7-3
CDR3nt: TGTGCCAGCAGCTTAAGTAGGGTCACCAACACCGGGGAGCTGTTTTTT
CDR3aa: CASSLSRVTNTGELFF

abundance: NA
d_gene: NA
j_gene: TRBJ2-7
v_gene: TRBV5-6
CDR3nt: TGTGCCAGCAGCTTTGGCTACGAGCAGTACTTC
CDR3aa: CASSFGYEQYF

abundance: NA
d_gene: TRBD2
j_gene: TRBJ2-7
v_gene: TRBV28
CDR3nt: TGTGCCAGCACCGTGGGGGGGTCGGAATACGAGCAGTACTTC
CDR3aa: CASTVGGSEYEQYF

abundance: NA
d_gene: NA
j_gene: TRBJ1-5
v_gene: TRBV24-1
CDR3nt: TGTGCCACCGGGGGCGAAGGCAATCAGCCCCAGCATTTT
CDR3aa: CATGGEGNQPQHF

abundance: NA
d_gene: NA
j_gene: TRBJ1-2
v_gene: TRBV3-1/TRBV3-2
CDR3nt: TGTGCCAGCAGCCAAGGTGGCGGATACTATGGCTACACCTTC
CDR3aa: CASSQGGGYYGYTF

abundance: NA
d_gene: TRBD2
j_gene: TRBJ2-3
v_gene: TRBV5-1
CDR3nt: TGCGCCAGCAGCCCCGGGCTAGCGGGAGGTAAAACCTCTAGCACAGATACGCAGTATTTT
CDR3aa: CASSPGLAGGKTSSTDTQYF

abundance: once
d_gene: NA
j_gene: TRBJ1-5
v_gene: TRBV27
CDR3nt: TGTGCCAGCAGTCAGCAAGGCCGAAATCAGCCCCAGCATTTT
CDR3aa: CASSQQGRNQPQHF

abundance: NA
d_gene: NA
j_gene: TRBJ2-5
v_gene: TRBV27
CDR3nt: TGTGCCAGCAGTTTAAGCAGGGCTGGGGAGACCCAGTACTTC
CDR3aa: CASSLSRAGETQYF

abundance: NA
d_gene: NA
j_gene: TRBJ1-1
v_gene: TRBV28
CDR3nt: TGTGCCAGCAGTTCCGACCCGGGACGGAGTGCTATGAACACTGAAGCTTTCTTT
CDR3aa: CASSSDPGRSAMNTEAFF

abundance: NA
d_gene: NA
j_gene: TRBJ1-6
v_gene: TRBV27
CDR3nt: TGTGCCAGCAGTTTACTGGGCAGACCCCTCCACTTT
CDR3aa: CASSLLGRPLHF

abundance: NA
d_gene: TRBD1
j_gene: TRBJ2-1
v_gene: TRBV7-9
CDR3nt: TGTGCCAGCAGCCCGGGACAGGGGTGGAATGAGCAGTTCTTC
CDR3aa: CASSPGQGWNEQFF

abundance: NA
d_gene: NA
j_gene: TRBJ1-2
v_gene: TRBV29-1
CDR3nt: TGCAGCGTTGAAGGTGTTCGGGGGAACTATGGCTACACCTTC
CDR3aa: CSVEGVRGNYGYTF

abundance: NA
d_gene: NA
j_gene: TRBJ2-2
v_gene: TRBV3-1/TRBV3-2
CDR3nt: TGTGCCAGCAGCCAATGGAACAGGGCCGGGGAGCTGTTTTTT
CDR3aa: CASSQWNRAGELFF

abundance: NA
d_gene: TRBD1
j_gene: TRBJ1-1
v_gene: TRBV23-1
CDR3nt: TGCGCCAGGGGCTTGAAGGGGGCGATTGACACTGAAGCTTTCTTT
CDR3aa: CARGLKGAIDTEAFF

abundance: once
d_gene: NA
j_gene: TRBJ2-4
v_gene: TRBV7-9
CDR3nt: TGTGCCAGCAGCTTAGCGAACCGGAATCAGTACTTC
CDR3aa: CASSLANRNQYF

abundance: NA
d_gene: NA
j_gene: TRBJ1-6
v_gene: TRBV7-9
CDR3nt: TGTGCCAGCAGCTCTAGGGACCAATATAATTCACCCCTCCACTTT
CDR3aa: CASSSRDQYNSPLHF

abundance: NA
d_gene: TRBD2
j_gene: TRBJ2-1
v_gene: TRBV19
CDR3nt: TGTGCCAGTAGTATCGATTTAGCGGGAGGACCTCCCCTCAATGAGCAGTTCTTC
CDR3aa: CASSIDLAGGPPLNEQFF

abundance: NA
d_gene: NA
j_gene: TRBJ1-2
v_gene: TRBV6-1
CDR3nt: TGTGCCAGCAGTGAGACAGTGAACTATGGCTACACCTTC
CDR3aa: CASSETVNYGYTF

abundance: few
d_gene: NA
j_gene: TRBJ2-6
v_gene: TRBV3-1/TRBV3-2
CDR3nt: TGTGCCAGCAGCCAAGATTATCGGGCCAACGTCCTGACTTTC
CDR3aa: CASSQDYRANVLTF

abundance: NA
d_gene: NA
j_gene: TRBJ2-7
v_gene: TRBV7-8
CDR3nt: TGTGCCAGCAGCTTAGCTAGGTCCTACGAGCAGTACTTC
CDR3aa: CASSLARSYEQYF

abundance: NA
d_gene: TRBD2
j_gene: TRBJ2-7
v_gene: TRBV27
CDR3nt: TGTGCCAGCAGTTTAGGGACTAGTTTTCGCGAGCAGTACTTC
CDR3aa: CASSLGTSFREQYF

abundance: NA
d_gene: TRBD1
j_gene: TRBJ2-5
v_gene: TRBV11-3
CDR3nt: TGTGCCAGCAGCTCAGGAGGCCCGGGACAGGGGGAGACCCAGTACTTC
CDR3aa: CASSSGGPGQGETQYF

abundance: NA
d_gene: NA
j_gene: TRBJ1-2
v_gene: TRBV29-1
CDR3nt: TGCAGCGTTGGGGGGCTTGGATCCGATGGCTACACCTTC
CDR3aa: CSVGGLGSDGYTF

abundance: NA
d_gene: TRBD2
j_gene: TRBJ2-2
v_gene: TRBV5-1
CDR3nt: TGCGCCAGCAGCGGAGCGGGAGCGAACACCGGGGAGCTGTTTTTT
CDR3aa: CASSGAGANTGELFF

abundance: NA
d_gene: NA
j_gene: TRBJ2-7
v_gene: TRBV11-2
CDR3nt: TGTGCCAGCAGCCGGGTGCCCTACGAGCAGTACTTC
CDR3aa: CASSRVPYEQYF

abundance: once
d_gene: TRBD1
j_gene: TRBJ2-2
v_gene: TRBV7-9
CDR3nt: TGTGCCAGCAGCTTAGTCGGACAGGGGGCATCCGGGGAGCTGTTTTTT
CDR3aa: CASSLVGQGASGELFF

abundance: NA
d_gene: NA
j_gene: TRBJ2-7
v_gene: TRBV7-2
CDR3nt: TGTGCCAGCAGCTTGTCTCTGGGCCAGCCGTACGAGCAGTACTTC
CDR3aa: CASSLSLGQPYEQYF

abundance: NA
d_gene: NA
j_gene: TRBJ1-1
v_gene: TRBV29-1
CDR3nt: TGCAGCGTTGATGTGGGCGGCGGGAACACTGAAGCTTTCTTT
CDR3aa: CSVDVGGGNTEAFF

abundance: NA
d_gene: NA
j_gene: TRBJ1-2
v_gene: TRBV5-1
CDR3nt: TGCGCCAGCAGCCTTGGACAGTTAGGTGGCTACACCTTC
CDR3aa: CASSLGQLGGYTF

abundance: NA
d_gene: TRBD1
j_gene: TRBJ1-4
v_gene: TRBV6-6
CDR3nt: TGTGCCAGCAGTACGCAGGGGGGTGAAAAACTGTTTTTT
CDR3aa: CASSTQGGEKLFF

abundance: once
d_gene: TRBD1
j_gene: TRBJ2-1
v_gene: TRBV4-2
CDR3nt: TGTGCCAGCAGCCACCGACAGGGGGCGTTGAATGAGCAGTTCTTC
CDR3aa: CASSHRQGALNEQFF

abundance: NA
d_gene: NA
j_gene: TRBJ1-4
v_gene: TRBV6-1
CDR3nt: TGTGCCAGCAGTGAAGGGGGGGCTGGGGCAACTAATGAAAAACTGTTTTTT
CDR3aa: CASSEGGAGATNEKLFF